These 5 T cell receptor beta chains were all obtained from the same sample, sequenced in a study of blood T cell repertoires in COVID-19. Assay used: immunoSEQ multiplex PCR; TCRdb lists only in-frame clones, some missing. Of around 330,000 clones in the sample, approximately 88% were seen once. The specimen was peripheral blood. The source is a woman in her 30s with COVID-19, enrolled during active disease.

The gene calls are TRBV7-9 and TRBJ1-4; D remains unclear. Looked up from germline, CDR1 is SEHNR and CDR2 is FQNEAQ (reference sequence). The CDR3 is made up of 17 amino acids. V gave up 1 base and J gave up 0 bases, with 12 bases separating them. The CDR3 reads CASSLERGTATNEKLFF. As DNA, the CDR3 is TGTGCCAGCAGCTTAGAACGAGGAACCGCAACTAATGAAAAACTGTTTTTT.

The chain has TRBV9 and TRBJ1-6; D is perhaps TRBD1 (6 bases). V was shortened by 3 bases and J by 4 bases, with 20 bases between the two germline ends. This CDR3 has 18 amino acids. The V gene's germline CDR1 is SGDLS and CDR2 YYNGEE. CDR3 nucleotide sequence: TGTGCCAGCAGCGAAGAGGGGGGGAGGACAGAATATAATTCACCCCTCCACTTT. Encoded protein: CASSEEGGRTEYNSPLHF.

The genes are TRBV9 and TRBJ1-5, with D maybe TRBD1 (5 bases). V was trimmed by 3 bases and J by 4 bases, leaving 11 bases between them. Germline V gene sequence: CDR1 SGDLS, CDR2 YYNGEE. The CDR3 has 14 residues. The CDR3: CASSEGGGNQPQHF. Here the CDR3 DNA reads TGTGCCAGCAGCGAGGGTGGGGGGAATCAGCCCCAGCATTTT.

This sequence joins TRBV19 and TRBJ1-1, with 9 bases matching TRBD1. Germline V gene lookup returns CDR1 LNHDA and CDR2 SQIVND (reference sequence). The CDR3 has 13 residues. V lost 9 bases and J lost 4; bases outside the gene matches: 6. In DNA, the CDR3 is TGTGCCAGCGAGACAGGGGGTTTCACTGAAGCTTTCTTT. Translation: CASETGGFTEAFF.

This clone was counted between two and nine times. The chain uses TRBV18 and TRBJ1-2; 11 nucleotides line up with TRBD1. CDR3 length equals 17 residues. V dropped 1 base and J dropped 2; count of bases not matched to a gene: 6. Per germline, CDR1 KGHSH and CDR2 LQKENI. The CDR3: CASSPQDRGHSNYGYTF. CDR3 bases: TGTGCCAGCTCACCACAGGACAGGGGGCACTCCAACTATGGCTACACCTTC.